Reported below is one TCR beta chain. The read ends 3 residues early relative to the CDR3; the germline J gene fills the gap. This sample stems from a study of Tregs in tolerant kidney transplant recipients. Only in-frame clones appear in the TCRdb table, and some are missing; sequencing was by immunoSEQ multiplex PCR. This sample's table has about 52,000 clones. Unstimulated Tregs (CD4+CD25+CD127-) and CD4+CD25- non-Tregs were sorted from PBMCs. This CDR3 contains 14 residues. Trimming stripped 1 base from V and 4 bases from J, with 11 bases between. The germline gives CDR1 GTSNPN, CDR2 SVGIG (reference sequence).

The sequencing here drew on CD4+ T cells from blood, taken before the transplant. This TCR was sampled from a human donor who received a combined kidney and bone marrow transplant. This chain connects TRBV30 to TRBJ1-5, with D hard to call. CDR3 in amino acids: CAWSGTARNQPQHF. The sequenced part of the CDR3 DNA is TGTGCCTGGAGTGGTACGGCCAGGAATCAGCCC.